This entry features one TCR beta chain sequence. This clonotype appeared a few times. The clone's antigen remains unknown. Base quality data are lacking; no much larger clone is found one base away. Libraries of naive CD8 T cells were built from approximately 20,000 to 1,000,000 sorted cells, with 10%, 30% or 50% of the purified RNA used. On a BD FACSAria II, naive CD8 T cells were FACS-sorted as CD8+CD4-CCR7+CD45RA+ and collected into RLT Plus buffer. Detection sensitivity was tested by spiking Jurkat RNA equal to approximately 9 TCR copies' worth into samples containing about 20,000-1,100,000 naive CD8 T cells. Enrichment of CD8 T cells was performed with RosetteSep CD8+ T Cell Enrichment Cocktail and Ficoll-Paque, after which ACK red cell lysis was carried out. Reading from cysteine to phenylalanine, the CDR3 counts 12 amino acids. Only the CDR3 portion is preserved as DNA: 36 bases, with reading frame beginning at the first base. The germline V gene sets CDR1 to KGHDR and CDR2 to SFDVKD. The V end loses 4 bases and the J end loses 9 bases, and a stretch of 9 bases separates them.

This sample stems from a study of molecular identifiers for immune sequencing clone quantification (dated by TCRdb to the late 2010s). General notes on the study: For a replicate experiment, RNA from 20,000 or 100,000 naive CD8 T cells was divided into five aliquots, of which four were sequenced. The study was a methods study using CD8 T cells to benchmark molecular-identifier clustering-based TCR repertoire sequencing (MIDCIRS) and TCR RNA copy counting.

Overall results and qualifications from the work: Naive libraries contained spiked-in Jurkat TCR RNA (approximately nine copies' worth), which is not part of the donor repertoire. Highly expanded clone sizes could be underestimated if identical TCR molecules share a barcode. Spiked-in Jurkat TCR RNA equal to a single cell's worth was reported to be detectable even within 1,200,000 naive CD8 T cells. When barcode sub-clustering was not used, chimeric consensus sequences inflated TCR diversity, with chimeras reaching as high as 47%. In CMV-specific effector cells, clones with more than 20 RNA copies contained over 98% of molecules, whereas in naive cells such clones contained under 1% of molecules. Around 2.9 recovered TCR RNA copies per cell were obtained by modeling, versus approximately 10 by digital PCR, implying a capture efficiency of 25% to 30%.

The library was made by PCR. The instrument given in TCRdb is Illumina HiSeq 4000. Bulk TCR libraries were made following a previously described method, with the TCR primers given in Table S5. Purification of total RNA was performed with the Qiagen AllPrep DNA/RNA kit. Reads from multiple sequencing runs of the same library were pooled before analysis. As for the authors' bioinformatics: Reads were retained only if their TCR constant sequence matched exactly, and those retained reads were trimmed to 150 nt and grouped according to their 12-nt molecular barcodes. Within each barcode group, reads were sub-clustered at a 15% Levenshtein threshold, and quality-weighted consensus sequences were built per RNA molecule. Non-functional sequences were removed, as were lower-count sequences one edit away from another. On the basis of fitting two negative binomial distributions, barcode sub-clusters with fewer than 20% of the maximum read count were discarded. TCRdb trimmed public reads at Q25 via fastp, called clones via MiXCR and kept in-frame beta chains. Identical CDR3 protein sequences are pooled into one entry, listed with their most common genes and DNA. The V and J calls, along with clone size, are taken from TCRdb and not from the paper's own processing. This sample is represented by 400,000 to 600,000 distinct CDR3 sequences; about a fifth of them were singletons. The ten largest clones represent about 0.8% of the sample.

In this chain, TRBV24-1 is recombined with TRBJ1-5; the D gene lacks a confident call. The clonotype was recovered from a human donor in good health. Some libraries in this study had Jurkat cell RNA spiked in. Source material: naive CD8+ T cells from blood, with Jurkat cell RNA spiked in. The sample's cell subset or site label is to be understood as: FACS-sorted CD8+CD4-CCR7+CD45RA+ naive T cells. The DNA sequence follows: TGTGCCACCAGTGAGCCCGAGGGGCCCCAGCATTTT. It translates as CATSEPEGPQHF.